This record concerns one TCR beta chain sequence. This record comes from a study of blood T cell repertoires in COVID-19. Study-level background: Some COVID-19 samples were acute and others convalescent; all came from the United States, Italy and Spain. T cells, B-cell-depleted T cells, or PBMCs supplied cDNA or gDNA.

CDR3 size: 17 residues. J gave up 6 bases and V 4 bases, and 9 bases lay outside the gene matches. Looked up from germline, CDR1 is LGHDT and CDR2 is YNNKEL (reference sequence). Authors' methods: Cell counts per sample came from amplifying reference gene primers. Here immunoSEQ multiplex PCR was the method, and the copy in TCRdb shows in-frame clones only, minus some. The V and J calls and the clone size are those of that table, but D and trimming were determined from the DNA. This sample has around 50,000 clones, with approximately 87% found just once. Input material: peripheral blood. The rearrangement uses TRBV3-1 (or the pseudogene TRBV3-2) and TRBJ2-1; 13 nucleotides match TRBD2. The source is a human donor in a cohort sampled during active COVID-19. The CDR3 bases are TGTGCCAGCAGCCCGTGGACTAGCGGGGGATTCACCAATGAGCAGTTCTTC. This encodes CASSPWTSGGFTNEQFF.